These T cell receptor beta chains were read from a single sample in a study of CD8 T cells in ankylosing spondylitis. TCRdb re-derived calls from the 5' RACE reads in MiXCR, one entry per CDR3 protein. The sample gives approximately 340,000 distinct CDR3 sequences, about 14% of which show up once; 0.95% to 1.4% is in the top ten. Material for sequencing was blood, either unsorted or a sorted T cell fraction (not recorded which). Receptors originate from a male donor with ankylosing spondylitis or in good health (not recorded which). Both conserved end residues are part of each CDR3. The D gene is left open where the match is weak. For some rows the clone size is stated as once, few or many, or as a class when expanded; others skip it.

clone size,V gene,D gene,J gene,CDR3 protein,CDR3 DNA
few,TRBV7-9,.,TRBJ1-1,CASSLMMNTEAFF,TGTGCCAGCAGCTTAATGATGAACACTGAAGCTTTCTTT
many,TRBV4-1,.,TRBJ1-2,CASSQALGLYGYTF,TGCGCCAGCAGCCAAGCCCTGGGGCTTTATGGCTACACCTTC
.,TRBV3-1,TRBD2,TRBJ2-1,CASSPRLAGVNEQFF,TGTGCCAGCAGCCCTCGACTAGCGGGGGTCAATGAGCAGTTCTTC
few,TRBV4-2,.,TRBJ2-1,CASSQESGEDEQFF,TGTGCCAGCAGCCAAGAATCAGGGGAGGATGAGCAGTTCTTC
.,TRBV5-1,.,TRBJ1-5,CASSLGPGGMRNQPQHF,TGCGCCAGCAGCTTGGGGCCTGGGGGGATGCGGAATCAGCCCCAGCATTTT
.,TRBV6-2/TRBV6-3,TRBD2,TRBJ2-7,CASSRGLAGSYEQYF,TGTGCCAGCAGTCGGGGACTAGCGGGGAGCTACGAGCAGTACTTC
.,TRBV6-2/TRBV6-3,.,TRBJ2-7,CASSYATWDEQYF,TGTGCCAGCAGTTACGCAACTTGGGACGAGCAGTACTTC
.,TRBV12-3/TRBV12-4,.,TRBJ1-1,CASSWGAGGRTEAFF,TGTGCCAGCAGCTGGGGAGCGGGGGGCCGGACTGAAGCTTTCTTT
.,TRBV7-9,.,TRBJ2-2,CASSLYSQRSNTGELFF,TGTGCCAGCAGCTTATACTCTCAGCGATCGAACACCGGGGAGCTGTTTTTT
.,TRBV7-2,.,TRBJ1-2,CASSYAGDSYGYTF,TGTGCCAGCAGCTATGCCGGGGACTCCTATGGCTACACCTTC
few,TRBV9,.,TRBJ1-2,CASSVESGWGGLYGYTF,TGTGCCAGCAGCGTAGAGTCAGGTTGGGGGGGGCTCTATGGCTACACCTTC
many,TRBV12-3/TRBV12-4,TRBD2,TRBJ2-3,CASALAGGNTDTQYF,TGTGCCAGCGCGTTAGCGGGAGGAAACACAGATACGCAGTATTTT
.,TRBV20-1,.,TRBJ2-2,CSAREGGYTGELFF,TGCAGTGCCAGGGAGGGGGGGTACACCGGGGAGCTGTTTTTT
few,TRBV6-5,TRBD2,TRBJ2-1,CASSNEGLLSYNEQFF,TGTGCCAGCAGTAACGAGGGACTACTTTCTTACAATGAGCAGTTCTTC
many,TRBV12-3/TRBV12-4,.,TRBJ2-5,CASSPQGETQYF,TGTGCCAGCAGCCCACAGGGAGAGACCCAGTACTTC
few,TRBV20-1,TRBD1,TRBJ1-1,CSASRQGPGAFF,TGCAGTGCTTCCCGACAGGGTCCTGGAGCTTTCTTT
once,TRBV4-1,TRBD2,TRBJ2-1,CASSQERLAGHNEQFF,TGCGCCAGCAGCCAAGAGAGGCTAGCGGGCCACAATGAGCAGTTCTTC
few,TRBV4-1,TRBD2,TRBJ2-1,CASSQPRASGSDEQFF,TGCGCCAGCAGCCAACCTAGAGCTAGCGGGAGTGATGAGCAGTTCTTC
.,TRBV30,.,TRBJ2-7,CAWSRGAYEQYF,TGTGCCTGGAGTAGGGGGGCTTACGAGCAGTACTTC
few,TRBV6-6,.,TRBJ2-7,CASATGPYEQYF,TGTGCCAGTGCGACAGGTCCCTACGAGCAGTACTTC
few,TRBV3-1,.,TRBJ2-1,CASSQGGSVSYNEQFF,TGTGCCAGCAGCCAAGGTGGCAGCGTAAGCTACAATGAGCAGTTCTTC
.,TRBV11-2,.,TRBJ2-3,CASSLSGSDTQYF,TGTGCCAGCAGCTTATCTGGATCGGATACGCAGTATTTT
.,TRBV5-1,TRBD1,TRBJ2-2,CASSLHGTGGVGAGELFF,TGCGCCAGCAGCCTACATGGGACAGGGGGCGTAGGCGCCGGGGAGCTGTTTTTT
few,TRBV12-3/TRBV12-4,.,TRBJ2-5,CASSFSTTRGGTQYF,TGTGCCAGCAGTTTCAGTACCACAAGAGGAGGGACCCAGTACTTC
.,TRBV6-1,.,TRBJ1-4,CASRGEEKLFF,TGTGCCAGCCGAGGGGAGGAAAAACTGTTTTTT
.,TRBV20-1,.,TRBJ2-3,CSARQGGGGTDTQYF,TGCAGTGCTAGACAAGGAGGGGGAGGCACAGATACGCAGTATTTT
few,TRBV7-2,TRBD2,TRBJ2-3,CASSLERGGTDTQYF,TGTGCCAGCAGCTTAGAGCGGGGGGGCACAGATACGCAGTATTTT
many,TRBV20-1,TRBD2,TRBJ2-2,CSARVGLAVNTGELFF,TGCAGTGCTAGAGTTGGCCTAGCGGTAAACACCGGGGAGCTGTTTTTT
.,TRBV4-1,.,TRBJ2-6,CASSPRGPPMGGANVLTF,TGCGCCAGCAGCCCAAGGGGTCCCCCGATGGGAGGGGCCAACGTCCTGACTTTC
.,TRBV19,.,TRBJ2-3,CASSQTRSTDTQYF,TGTGCCAGTAGCCAGACCCGGAGCACAGATACGCAGTATTTT
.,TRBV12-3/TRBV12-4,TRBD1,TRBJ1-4,CASSISGQGSEKLFF,TGTGCCAGCAGTATTTCGGGACAGGGGAGCGAAAAACTGTTTTTT
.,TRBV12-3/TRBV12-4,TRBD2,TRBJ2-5,CASSETSGGGETQYF,TGTGCCAGCAGTGAGACTAGCGGGGGGGGAGAGACCCAGTACTTC
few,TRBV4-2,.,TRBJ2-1,CASSQGRTASDYNEQFF,TGTGCCAGCAGCCAAGGAAGGACGGCGAGCGACTACAATGAGCAGTTCTTC
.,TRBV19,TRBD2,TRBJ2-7,CASSAGGVYEQYF,TGTGCCAGTAGTGCCGGGGGGGTCTACGAGCAGTACTTC
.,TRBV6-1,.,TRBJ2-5,CASHRSVVETQYF,TGTGCCAGCCACAGGAGTGTTGTGGAGACCCAGTACTTC
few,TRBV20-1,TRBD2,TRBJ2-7,CSASRRELAGASYEQYF,TGCAGTGCTTCCCGGCGTGAGCTAGCGGGGGCTTCCTACGAGCAGTACTTC
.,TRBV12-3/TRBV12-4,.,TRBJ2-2,CASSPREKTNTGELFF,TGTGCCAGCAGTCCCCGGGAGAAAACGAACACCGGGGAGCTGTTTTTT
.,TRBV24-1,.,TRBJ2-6,CATSDSSGANVLTF,TGTGCCACCAGTGATTCCTCTGGGGCCAACGTCCTGACTTTC
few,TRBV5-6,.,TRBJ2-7,CASSLGGVGEQYF,TGTGCCAGCAGCTTGGGAGGGGTGGGGGAGCAGTACTTC
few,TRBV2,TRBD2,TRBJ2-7,CASSEALGLAGELDEQYF,TGTGCCAGCAGTGAAGCGCTTGGACTAGCGGGAGAATTGGACGAGCAGTACTTC
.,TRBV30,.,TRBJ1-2,CAWSGSFTGYTF,TGTGCCTGGAGTGGGAGCTTCACCGGCTACACCTTC
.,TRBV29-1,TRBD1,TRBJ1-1,CSVGQGTAEAFF,TGCAGCGTTGGACAGGGGACTGCTGAAGCTTTCTTT
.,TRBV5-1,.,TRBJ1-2,CASSNTGAGYGYTF,TGCGCCAGCAGCAACACCGGGGCAGGCTATGGCTACACCTTC
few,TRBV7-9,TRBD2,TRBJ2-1,CASSLFTSGSEQFF,TGTGCCAGCAGCTTATTTACTAGCGGGAGTGAGCAGTTCTTC
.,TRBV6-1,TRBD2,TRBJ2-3,CASRPKTSGASDTQYF,TGTGCCAGCAGGCCAAAGACTAGCGGGGCGTCAGATACGCAGTATTTT
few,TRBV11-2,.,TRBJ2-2,CASSSFGAAWRGGELFF,TGTGCCAGCAGCTCATTTGGGGCCGCGTGGAGGGGCGGGGAGCTGTTTTTT
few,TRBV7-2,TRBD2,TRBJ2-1,CASSSAGNSYNEQFF,TGTGCCAGCAGCTCAGCGGGGAACTCCTACAATGAGCAGTTCTTC
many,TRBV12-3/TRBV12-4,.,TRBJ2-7,CASSYGAEQYF,TGTGCCAGCAGTTATGGGGCCGAGCAGTACTTC
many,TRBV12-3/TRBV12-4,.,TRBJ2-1,CASITGGVSDEQFF,TGTGCCAGCATCACTGGGGGTGTTTCTGATGAGCAGTTCTTC
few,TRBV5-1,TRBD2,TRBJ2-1,CASSSRREGLFNEQFF,TGCGCCAGCAGCTCTCGGCGGGAGGGCCTTTTCAATGAGCAGTTCTTC
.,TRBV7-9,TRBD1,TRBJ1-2,CASSFTTGQAYGYTF,TGTGCCAGCAGCTTCACCACGGGACAGGCCTATGGCTACACCTTC
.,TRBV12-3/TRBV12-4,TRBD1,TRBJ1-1,CASTAGGWTEAFF,TGTGCCAGCACCGCAGGGGGATGGACTGAAGCTTTCTTT
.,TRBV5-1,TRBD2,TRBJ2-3,CASSLELAGAPQYF,TGCGCCAGCAGCTTGGAACTAGCGGGAGCCCCGCAGTATTTT
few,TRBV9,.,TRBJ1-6,CASSVGGTGRDSPLHF,TGTGCCAGCAGCGTAGGAGGGACCGGGCGTGATTCACCCCTCCACTTT
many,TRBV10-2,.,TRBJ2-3,CASSDPAGQRGTDTQYF,TGCGCCAGCAGTGACCCCGCGGGCCAGCGGGGCACAGATACGCAGTATTTT
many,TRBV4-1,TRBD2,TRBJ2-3,CASSQGLAGVSDTQYF,TGCGCCAGCAGCCAAGGACTAGCGGGAGTGTCAGATACGCAGTATTTT
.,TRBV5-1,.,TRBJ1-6,CASSLDSRSSYNSPLHF,TGCGCCAGCAGCTTGGATAGCAGGAGTTCCTATAATTCACCCCTCCACTTT
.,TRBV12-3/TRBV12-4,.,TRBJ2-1,CASSPSSRVGNEQFF,TGTGCCAGCAGCCCTTCCTCGAGGGTGGGAAATGAGCAGTTCTTC
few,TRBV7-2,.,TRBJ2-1,CASSFPGHNNEQFF,TGTGCCAGCAGCTTTCCGGGACACAACAATGAGCAGTTCTTC